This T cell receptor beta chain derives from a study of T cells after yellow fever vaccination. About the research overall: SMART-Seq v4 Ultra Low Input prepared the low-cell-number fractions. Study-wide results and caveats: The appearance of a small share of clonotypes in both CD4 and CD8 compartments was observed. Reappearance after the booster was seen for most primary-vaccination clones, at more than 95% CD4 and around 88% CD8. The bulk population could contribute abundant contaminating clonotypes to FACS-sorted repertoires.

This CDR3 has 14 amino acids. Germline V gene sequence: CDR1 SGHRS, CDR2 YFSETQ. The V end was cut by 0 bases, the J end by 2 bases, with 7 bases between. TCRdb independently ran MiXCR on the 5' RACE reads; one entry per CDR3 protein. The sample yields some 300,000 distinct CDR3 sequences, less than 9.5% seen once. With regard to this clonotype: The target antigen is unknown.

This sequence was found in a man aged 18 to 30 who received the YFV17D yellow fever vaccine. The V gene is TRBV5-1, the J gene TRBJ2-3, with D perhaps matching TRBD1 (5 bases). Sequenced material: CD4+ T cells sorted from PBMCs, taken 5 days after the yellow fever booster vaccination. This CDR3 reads CASSLDRPTDTQYF. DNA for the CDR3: TGCGCCAGCAGCTTGGACAGGCCCACAGATACGCAGTATTTT.